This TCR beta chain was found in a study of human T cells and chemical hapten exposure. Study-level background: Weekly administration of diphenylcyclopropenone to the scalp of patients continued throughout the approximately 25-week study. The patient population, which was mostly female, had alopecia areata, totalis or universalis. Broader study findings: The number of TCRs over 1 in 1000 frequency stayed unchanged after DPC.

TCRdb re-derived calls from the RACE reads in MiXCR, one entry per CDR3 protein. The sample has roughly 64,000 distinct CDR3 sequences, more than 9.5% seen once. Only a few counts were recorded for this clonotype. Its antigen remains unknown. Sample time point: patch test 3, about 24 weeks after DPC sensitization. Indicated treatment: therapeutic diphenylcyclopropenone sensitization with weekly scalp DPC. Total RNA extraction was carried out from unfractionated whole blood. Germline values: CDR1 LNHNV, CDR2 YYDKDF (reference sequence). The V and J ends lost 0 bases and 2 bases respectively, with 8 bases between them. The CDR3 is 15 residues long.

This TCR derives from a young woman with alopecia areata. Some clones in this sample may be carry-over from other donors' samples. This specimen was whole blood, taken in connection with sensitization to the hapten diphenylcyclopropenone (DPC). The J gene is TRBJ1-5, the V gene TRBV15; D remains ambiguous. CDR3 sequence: CATSRDPGRNQPQHF. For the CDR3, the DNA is TGTGCCACCAGCAGAGATCCCGGGCGCAATCAGCCCCAGCATTTT.